This T cell receptor (beta chain) was identified during a study of CXCR3-negative and CXCR3-positive naive CD8 T cells. On the study more broadly: Roughly 1.5 +/- 0.3 million TRB reads came from each library, giving some 150 million in total.

CDR3 length: 12 residues. CDR1 and CDR2 from the germline V gene are ENHRY and SYGVKD. Whole-study results and caveats: Hydrophobicity was higher for TRB CDR3s found in CXCR3-positive naive cells than in CXCR3-negative naive cells. Naive cells that were CXCR3-negative or CXCR3-positive used TRBV-TRBJ genes alike, while memory cells diverged. TRB CDR3 properties were used to infer TCR strength, and surface CD5 was comparable between naive subsets.

Naive CD8+ T cells had a CD45RO-CCR7+CD27+CD95- phenotype. 5' RACE that incorporated UMI labels was used to prepare the TRB cDNA libraries. TCRdb reprocessed the 5' RACE reads and keeps a single row for each CDR3 protein, giving no DNA. The table lists about 51,000 distinct CDR3 sequences. A word on this clonotype: Antigen specificity is unknown.

Sequences were obtained from naive CXCR3+ CD8+ T cells from blood. Subset reported: CD45RO-CCR7+CD27+CD95- naive CD8+ T cells expressing CXCR3 (TNR3+). This sequence joins TRBV10-3 and TRBJ2-3; absent DNA, TCRdb's TRBD1 call cannot be checked. The origin of this receptor is a human donor in good health. Some clones in this sample may be carry-over from other donors' samples. Here the CDR3 reads CAINTGTDTQYF.